This is a list of T cell receptor beta chains from one sample in a study of cytomegalovirus exposure and HLA in healthy donors. Using immunoSEQ multiplex PCR, the repertoire was profiled, and TCRdb retains in-frame clones only, with some absent. The table records about 150,000 clones, over 70% of them present only once. The sequenced sample consisted of PBMCs. The receptor set was obtained from a man between 25 and 39 years old in good health and CMV-seropositive. The CDR3 runs from the conserved cysteine through the conserved F or W. Fields, in order: clone size, D gene, V gene, J gene, CDR3 DNA, CDR3 protein. D genes are given only for firm matches. The size field is filled for only some rows; it gives once, few, many or a size class.

abundance: -; d_gene: TRBD1; v_gene: TRBV10-3; j_gene: TRBJ2-5; CDR3nt: TGTGCCATCCAACTCGACAGGGACCAAGAGACCCAGTACTTC; CDR3aa: CAIQLDRDQETQYF
abundance: -; d_gene: TRBD1; v_gene: TRBV27; j_gene: TRBJ2-7; CDR3nt: TGTGCCAGCAGTTTAACGACAGGGTGGAGCTACGAGCAGTACTTC; CDR3aa: CASSLTTGWSYEQYF
abundance: -; d_gene: TRBD1; v_gene: TRBV7-2; j_gene: TRBJ1-5; CDR3nt: TGTGCCAGCACCGAAGGACAGGGGCTGAGCAATCAGCCCCAGCATTTT; CDR3aa: CASTEGQGLSNQPQHF
abundance: -; d_gene: -; v_gene: TRBV30; j_gene: TRBJ2-7; CDR3nt: TGTGCCTGGGACTACTCCGGCGAGCAGTACTTC; CDR3aa: CAWDYSGEQYF
abundance: -; d_gene: -; v_gene: TRBV5-1; j_gene: TRBJ2-1; CDR3nt: TGCGCCAGCAGCCTGGGGACTGAAAAGGGAGAGCAGTTCTTC; CDR3aa: CASSLGTEKGEQFF
abundance: -; d_gene: -; v_gene: TRBV13; j_gene: TRBJ2-2; CDR3nt: TGTGCCAGCGGAGTGAGGCGGAACACCGGGGAGCTGTTTTTT; CDR3aa: CASGVRRNTGELFF
abundance: -; d_gene: -; v_gene: TRBV15; j_gene: TRBJ2-5; CDR3nt: TGTGCCACCAGCAGAGGGAGGGGAGAGACCCAGTACTTC; CDR3aa: CATSRGRGETQYF
abundance: -; d_gene: TRBD2; v_gene: TRBV14; j_gene: TRBJ2-2; CDR3nt: TGTGCCAGCAGCCAAGACGGACTAGCGGGAGGGAGGACACCCGGGGAGCTGTTTTTT; CDR3aa: CASSQDGLAGGRTPGELFF
abundance: -; d_gene: -; v_gene: TRBV28; j_gene: TRBJ2-5; CDR3nt: TGTGCCAGCACCCCCCCGGGGGAGGAGACCCAGTACTTC; CDR3aa: CASTPPGEETQYF
abundance: -; d_gene: -; v_gene: TRBV5-1; j_gene: TRBJ2-7; CDR3nt: TGCGCCAGCAGCACTACCAATACCTACGAGCAGTACTTC; CDR3aa: CASSTTNTYEQYF
abundance: -; d_gene: -; v_gene: TRBV5-6; j_gene: TRBJ1-2; CDR3nt: TGTGCCAGCAGCCACGGACAGTCTGATAATTATGGCTACACCTTC; CDR3aa: CASSHGQSDNYGYTF
abundance: -; d_gene: -; v_gene: TRBV9; j_gene: TRBJ1-2; CDR3nt: TGTGCCAGCGGGACAAACTATGGCTACACCTTC; CDR3aa: CASGTNYGYTF
abundance: -; d_gene: TRBD2; v_gene: TRBV29-1; j_gene: TRBJ2-7; CDR3nt: TGCAGCGTTGGAGGACTAGCGGGAGGGTCCTACGAGCAGTACTTC; CDR3aa: CSVGGLAGGSYEQYF
abundance: -; d_gene: -; v_gene: TRBV9; j_gene: TRBJ2-1; CDR3nt: TGTGCCAGCAGCGTAGGTAGCGGCTCCTACAATGAGCAGTTCTTC; CDR3aa: CASSVGSGSYNEQFF
abundance: -; d_gene: -; v_gene: TRBV9; j_gene: TRBJ1-1; CDR3nt: TGTGCCAGCAGCGTAGAGGGGATGAACACTGAAGCTTTCTTT; CDR3aa: CASSVEGMNTEAFF
abundance: -; d_gene: TRBD2; v_gene: TRBV15; j_gene: TRBJ2-3; CDR3nt: TGTGCCACCAGCAGAGTTCTAGCGGGCAGCACAGATACGCAGTATTTT; CDR3aa: CATSRVLAGSTDTQYF
abundance: -; d_gene: TRBD2; v_gene: TRBV27; j_gene: TRBJ2-1; CDR3nt: TGTGCCAGCAGTTTCTCCGGTCTTCCGCGGGAGGGCTCCTACAATGAGCAGTTCTTC; CDR3aa: CASSFSGLPREGSYNEQFF
abundance: -; d_gene: -; v_gene: TRBV15; j_gene: TRBJ2-6; CDR3nt: TGTGCCACCAGCAGGCTGGTGGCTAGCTCTGGGGCCAACGTCCTGACTTTC; CDR3aa: CATSRLVASSGANVLTF
abundance: few; d_gene: -; v_gene: TRBV5-4; j_gene: TRBJ1-4; CDR3nt: TGTGCCAGCAGCTTAGCGGGGATTAATGAAAAACTGTTTTTT; CDR3aa: CASSLAGINEKLFF
abundance: -; d_gene: -; v_gene: TRBV10-3; j_gene: TRBJ2-2; CDR3nt: TGTGCCATCAGTGAAGGCGGGGACGCGAACACCGGGGAGCTGTTTTTT; CDR3aa: CAISEGGDANTGELFF
abundance: once; d_gene: -; v_gene: TRBV11-3; j_gene: TRBJ2-7; CDR3nt: TGTGCCAGCAGCTCCCGCCCGTGGAGCGAGCAGTACTTC; CDR3aa: CASSSRPWSEQYF
abundance: -; d_gene: TRBD2; v_gene: TRBV7-8; j_gene: TRBJ2-5; CDR3nt: TGTGCCAGCAGCTTAGTTCTAGCGGTCCAAGAGACCCAGTACTTC; CDR3aa: CASSLVLAVQETQYF
abundance: -; d_gene: TRBD1; v_gene: TRBV5-1; j_gene: TRBJ1-3; CDR3nt: TGCGCCAGCAGCGGGACAGGAGCTGGAAACACCATATATTTT; CDR3aa: CASSGTGAGNTIYF
abundance: -; d_gene: TRBD1; v_gene: TRBV7-2; j_gene: TRBJ1-4; CDR3nt: TGTGCCAGCAGCCTCAGGACCCGACAGGGTAGTAATGAAAAACTGTTTTTT; CDR3aa: CASSLRTRQGSNEKLFF
abundance: -; d_gene: TRBD2; v_gene: TRBV4-1; j_gene: TRBJ2-5; CDR3nt: TGCGCCAGCAGCCAAGGAGCAATCCGGACTAGCGGCAAAGAGACCCAGTACTTC; CDR3aa: CASSQGAIRTSGKETQYF
abundance: once; d_gene: -; v_gene: TRBV28; j_gene: TRBJ1-1; CDR3nt: TGTGCCAGCAGTTTATCAGGGCTGAACACTGAAGCTTTCTTT; CDR3aa: CASSLSGLNTEAFF
abundance: -; d_gene: -; v_gene: TRBV2; j_gene: TRBJ2-7; CDR3nt: TGTGCCAGCAGTGAAGGTCGGACTGAATCCTACGAGCAGTACTTC; CDR3aa: CASSEGRTESYEQYF
abundance: few; d_gene: TRBD2; v_gene: TRBV5-4; j_gene: TRBJ2-5; CDR3nt: TGTGCCAGCAGCACTAGCGGGAGAGAGACCCAGTACTTC; CDR3aa: CASSTSGRETQYF
abundance: once; d_gene: -; v_gene: TRBV21-1; j_gene: TRBJ1-5; CDR3nt: TGTGCCAGCAGCAAAGCAAATACAGGGGTGCGTCAGCCCCAGCATTTT; CDR3aa: CASSKANTGVRQPQHF
abundance: few; d_gene: -; v_gene: TRBV7-9; j_gene: TRBJ1-1; CDR3nt: TGTGCCAGCAGCTCCCGGACAGTGGGGACTGAAGCTTTCTTT; CDR3aa: CASSSRTVGTEAFF
abundance: -; d_gene: -; v_gene: TRBV5-3; j_gene: TRBJ1-1; CDR3nt: TGTGCCAGAAGCTTGTACCCAGGGGAAAGGGGGACTGAAGCTTTCTTT; CDR3aa: CARSLYPGERGTEAFF
abundance: -; d_gene: -; v_gene: TRBV7-9; j_gene: TRBJ2-1; CDR3nt: TGTGCCAGCAGCTTAGAGTTCGGACTCCATAATGAGCAGTTCTTC; CDR3aa: CASSLEFGLHNEQFF
abundance: -; d_gene: TRBD2; v_gene: TRBV27; j_gene: TRBJ2-7; CDR3nt: TGTGCCAGCAGTTTCGCGGCGGGAGGCTACGAGCAGTACTTC; CDR3aa: CASSFAAGGYEQYF
abundance: -; d_gene: TRBD2; v_gene: TRBV2; j_gene: TRBJ2-2; CDR3nt: TGTGCCAGCAGTCTAGCGGGAGCCGCGAACACCGGGGAGCTGTTTTTT; CDR3aa: CASSLAGAANTGELFF
abundance: -; d_gene: -; v_gene: TRBV27; j_gene: TRBJ2-5; CDR3nt: TGTGCCAGCAGTTTCTTCGGCAGGGGAATTGAGACCCAGTACTTC; CDR3aa: CASSFFGRGIETQYF
abundance: -; d_gene: -; v_gene: TRBV7-2; j_gene: TRBJ2-2; CDR3nt: TGTGCCAGCAGCAGAGAGCTGTCCCGAACCGGGGAGCTGTTTTTT; CDR3aa: CASSRELSRTGELFF
abundance: -; d_gene: TRBD2; v_gene: TRBV19; j_gene: TRBJ2-3; CDR3nt: TGTGCCAGTAGTTTAGCGGGAGAGGCAGATACGCAGTATTTT; CDR3aa: CASSLAGEADTQYF
abundance: -; d_gene: -; v_gene: TRBV21-1; j_gene: TRBJ2-1; CDR3nt: TGTGCCAGTGACCAAGGGGGGGGAGGGGAAGTCCTCAATGAGCAGTTCTTC; CDR3aa: CASDQGGGGEVLNEQFF
abundance: -; d_gene: TRBD1; v_gene: TRBV29-1; j_gene: TRBJ2-5; CDR3nt: TGCAGCGTTGAATACGGACAGGGCCAAGAGACCCAGTACTTC; CDR3aa: CSVEYGQGQETQYF
abundance: few; d_gene: -; v_gene: TRBV19; j_gene: TRBJ1-1; CDR3nt: TGTGCCAGTAGTTTTGCAGGAATGAACACTGAAGCTTTCTTT; CDR3aa: CASSFAGMNTEAFF
abundance: -; d_gene: TRBD1; v_gene: TRBV7-2; j_gene: TRBJ1-1; CDR3nt: TGTGCCAGCAGCTCGATGGACAGGGAGGACACTGAAGCTTTCTTT; CDR3aa: CASSSMDREDTEAFF
abundance: once; d_gene: TRBD1; v_gene: TRBV28; j_gene: TRBJ1-2; CDR3nt: TGTGCCAGCAGTTTACAGGGGGATAGCTATGGCTACACCTTC; CDR3aa: CASSLQGDSYGYTF
abundance: -; d_gene: TRBD1; v_gene: TRBV2; j_gene: TRBJ2-7; CDR3nt: TGTGCCAGCAGTGAAGTGAGGGGGCCCACCTACGAGCAGTACTTC; CDR3aa: CASSEVRGPTYEQYF
abundance: -; d_gene: -; v_gene: TRBV19; j_gene: TRBJ2-7; CDR3nt: TGTGCCAGTAGTATAAGCCCTCTCCGGGGGCAGTACTTC; CDR3aa: CASSISPLRGQYF
abundance: -; d_gene: -; v_gene: TRBV2; j_gene: TRBJ1-1; CDR3nt: TGTGCCAGCAGAACGGCCCAGGCGAACACTGAAGCTTTCTTT; CDR3aa: CASRTAQANTEAFF
abundance: -; d_gene: TRBD2; v_gene: TRBV6-1; j_gene: TRBJ2-5; CDR3nt: TGTGCCAGCAGTGAACTAGCGGGAGGGGGGGAGACCCAGTACTTC; CDR3aa: CASSELAGGGETQYF
abundance: -; d_gene: TRBD2; v_gene: TRBV6-5; j_gene: TRBJ2-2; CDR3nt: TGTGCCAGTAACAAGCGGGATTACACCGGGGAGCTGTTTTTT; CDR3aa: CASNKRDYTGELFF
abundance: once; d_gene: -; v_gene: TRBV2; j_gene: TRBJ2-2; CDR3nt: TGTGCCAGCAGTGAATCCAGGGTTGACACCGGGGAGCTGTTTTTT; CDR3aa: CASSESRVDTGELFF
abundance: few; d_gene: -; v_gene: TRBV11-3; j_gene: TRBJ2-1; CDR3nt: TGTGCCAGCAGCTTGGCCTACAGTACCAATGAGCAGTTCTTC; CDR3aa: CASSLAYSTNEQFF
abundance: once; d_gene: -; v_gene: TRBV7-6; j_gene: TRBJ2-3; CDR3nt: TGTGCCAGCAGCTTAGGGCCAGATACGCAGTATTTT; CDR3aa: CASSLGPDTQYF